This T cell receptor (beta chain) was retrieved from a study of blood T cell repertoires in COVID-19. Study at large: Samples of COVID-19 (acute and convalescent) were obtained from the United States, Italy and Spain. In each case, the material was cDNA or gDNA derived from T cells, B-cell-depleted T cells, or PBMCs.

The method was immunoSEQ multiplex PCR; TCRdb's version includes in-frame clones alone and lacks a portion of them. This sample has 80,000 to 100,000 clones, with around 82% found just once. Germline V gives CDR1 MNHEY, CDR2 SVGEGT. The germline V and J ends were trimmed by 4 bases and 4 bases, with 16 bases remaining between them. The CDR3 contains 15 residues. The receptor was derived from a man in his fifties who had recovered from COVID-19. The specimen sequenced was peripheral blood. This chain joins TRBV6-2 or TRBV6-3 and TRBJ2-5; D not certain. CDR3 sequence (DNA): TGTGCCAGCAGTTCCGCCGTGCGTGATCGAGAGACCCAGTACTTC. Protein: CASSSAVRDRETQYF.